The 16 T cell receptor beta chains below all came from one sample that was sequenced in a study of T cells after yellow fever vaccination. TCRdb re-derived calls from the 5' RACE reads in MiXCR, one entry per CDR3 protein. The table includes 230,000 or so distinct CDR3 sequences, more than 3.5% detected once. Here the sequenced sample was PBMCs, taken 15 days after the yellow fever booster vaccination. The receptors originated from a man younger than 35 who received the YFV17D yellow fever vaccine.

This clonotype was detected ten times or more. The gene calls are TRBV9 and TRBJ2-3, with TRBD2 matching 9 bases. The CDR3 consists of 18 residues. V trimming: 0 bases; J trimming: 0 bases; junction bases outside the gene matches: 8. Germline CDR1 SGDLS, CDR2 YYNGEE. The CDR3 is CASSVGLAGLTSTDTQYF. DNA of the CDR3: TGTGCCAGCAGCGTAGGGCTAGCGGGGTTAACTAGCACAGATACGCAGTATTTT. The entire variable domain, with the rest obtained from reference TRBV9 and TRBJ2-3, is as follows: DSGVTQTPKHLITATGQRVTLRCSPRSGDLSVYWYQQSLDQGLQFLIQYYNGEERAKGNILERFSAQQFPDLHSELNLSSLELGDSALYFCASSVGLAGLTSTDTQYFGPGTRLTVL.

This clonotype was found many times. The chain has TRBV20-1 and TRBJ2-2, with TRBD2 as a possible D gene (5 bases). V shed 0 bases and J shed 6 bases, with 11 bases lying between them. Germline values: CDR1 DFQATT, CDR2 SNEGSKA (reference sequence). CDR3 size: 14 residues. CDR3: CSARDFSGAGELFF. DNA for the CDR3: TGCAGTGCTAGAGATTTCTCCGGGGCCGGGGAGCTGTTTTTT.

In its sample, this clonotype was seen many times. This rearrangement joins TRBV25-1 to TRBJ2-3; tentatively, D is TRBD2 (5 bases). The CDR3 consists of 13 residues. V was cut by 2 bases and J by 5 bases, with 8 bases left in between. The germline V gene has CDR1 MGHDK and CDR2 SYGVNS. The CDR3 DNA is TGTGCCAGCAGTGAAAGCGGAGTAGATACGCAGTATTTT. Translating gives CASSESGVDTQYF.

This clonotype was observed at least ten times. CDR3 coding DNA: TGTGCCAGCGGCGGCGGGCAGGGGGCCGCGAACATTCAGTACTTC. Translating gives CASGGGQGAANIQYF. V usage is TRBV5-5 and J usage is TRBJ2-4, with 8 bases lining up with TRBD1. The germline V gene encodes CDR1 SGHKS and CDR2 YYEKEE (reference sequence). The CDR3 sequence is 15 residues long. J gave up 7 bases and V 7 bases, and 13 bases lay outside the gene matches.

This clonotype was found many times. V gene TRBV20-1 combines with J gene TRBJ2-3; tentatively, D is TRBD2 (7 bases). Trimming removed 8 bases from V and 5 bases from J, with 17 bases in between. This CDR3 has 13 residues. CDR1 DFQATT and CDR2 SNEGSKA come from the germline V gene (reference sequence). The CDR3 loop reads CSPTRGEGDTQYF. The CDR3 DNA follows: TGCAGTCCCACGAGGGGGGAGGGAGATACGCAGTATTTT.

At least ten counts were recorded for this clonotype. The chain is built from TRBV6-1 and TRBJ2-7; no clear D gene. V gave up 5 bases and J gave up 7 bases, with 15 bases separating them. Germline CDR1 and CDR2: MNHNS and SASEGT. This CDR3 is 13 amino acids long. CDR3 DNA: TGTGCCAGCAGTACCCATCCGGATGGGGAGCAGTACGTC. Residues: CASSTHPDGEQYV.

Worth noting for this clonotype: A much larger clone lies a single base off, so this may be a read error. This chain joins TRBV12-3 or TRBV12-4 and TRBJ1-5; 7 positions match TRBD1. There are 13 residues in the CDR3. CDR3 in amino acids: CASSSHRGQHQHF. In nucleotides, the CDR3 is TGTGCCAGCAGTAGCCACAGGGGTCAGCACCAGCATTTT.

This clonotype was recorded many times. The V call is TRBV20-1, the J call TRBJ2-3, with D perhaps TRBD2 (7 bases). The CDR3 runs to 13 residues. Trimming took 3 bases from V and 1 from J, leaving 8 bases between them. The germline V gene encodes CDR1 DFQATT and CDR2 SNEGSKA (reference sequence). The CDR3 bases are TGCAGTGCTAGCGGGGGGCGCACAGATACGCAGTATTTT. The encoded protein is CSASGGRTDTQYF.

This clonotype was observed many times. The genes are TRBV2 and TRBJ2-5; a weak D match, TRBD1 (6 bases). CDR1 SNHLY and CDR2 FYNNEI come from the germline V gene. The CDR3 runs 12 residues. V shed 8 bases and J shed 5 bases, with 12 bases lying between them. The CDR3 sequence: CASGQTGETQYF. CDR3 nucleotide sequence: TGTGCCAGCGGGCAAACAGGGGAGACCCAGTACTTC.

This clonotype showed up many times. The chain combines TRBV5-4 with TRBJ2-5; a possible D gene is TRBD2 (5 bases). Germline loops: CDR1 SGHNT, CDR2 YYREEE (reference sequence). Trimming removed 3 bases at V and 2 bases at J, with 11 bases between. This CDR3 has 14 residues. CDR3 region: CASSSPRGQETQYF. The CDR3 DNA follows: TGTGCCAGCAGCTCCCCCCGAGGGCAAGAGACCCAGTACTTC.

This clonotype has ten or more counts. The chain has TRBV15 and TRBJ2-3; no definite D call. This CDR3 region has 17 residues. The V and J ends lost 3 bases and 3 bases respectively, with 19 bases between them. Germline V lookup: CDR1 LNHNV, CDR2 YYDKDF (reference sequence). This chain's CDR3 is CATSRPPTTRSTDTQYF. The CDR3 region has the DNA TGTGCCACCAGCAGGCCTCCGACGACCCGCTCGACAGATACGCAGTATTTT.

This clonotype came up many times. The CDR3 coding sequence is TGTGCCAGCAGCTCTTGGACAGTCGCTGAAGCTTTCTTT. Translating it yields CASSSWTVAEAFF. This sequence joins TRBV7-3 and TRBJ1-1, with a possible D match to TRBD1 (6 bases). The CDR3 is made up of 13 amino acids. Between the trimmed V and J ends, which lost 4 bases and 6 bases, there was a span of 12 bases. CDR1 is SGHTA and CDR2 is FQGTGA in the germline V gene.

This clonotype was seen ten or more times. This sequence joins TRBV1 and TRBJ2-1; the D segment call TRBD2 is taken from the table without a DNA check. TRBV1 has pseudogene status. This CDR3 spans 11 amino acids. The CDR3 region is CTSPNRGWRFF. The DNA of the CDR3 is TGCACCAGCCCCAACCGAGGGTGGCGGTTCTTC.

The chain couples TRBV5-8 to TRBJ2-7, with D unresolved. Germline-derived CDR1 and CDR2 are SGHTS and YDEGEE. The CDR3 is 15 amino acids. Trimming stripped 1 base from V and 3 bases from J, with 14 bases between. The CDR3 DNA is TGTGCCAGCAGCTTGACGGCTGGGCCCCTCTACGAGCAGTACTTC. Protein: CASSLTAGPLYEQYF.

This clonotype was detected ten times or more. The chain carries TRBV27 and TRBJ2-5; D call uncertain. V was pared by 4 bases and J by 2 bases, with 5 bases between. Germline V CDR1 and CDR2: MNHEY, SMNVEV (reference sequence). CDR3 length: 12 amino acids. The CDR3 sequence is CASSSAQETQYF. Written as DNA, the CDR3 is TGTGCCAGCAGTTCCGCTCAAGAGACCCAGTACTTC.

This clonotype was recorded many times. The chain has TRBV6-5 and TRBJ1-5, with D possibly being TRBD1 (6 bases). This CDR3 spans 15 amino acids. Germline V gene sequence: CDR1 MNHEY, CDR2 SVGAGI. The V end was cut by 2 bases, the J end by 4 bases, with 12 bases between. CDR3 coding DNA: TGTGCCAGCAGTTACAACGGACAGATAAATCAGCCCCAGCATTTT. It translates to CASSYNGQINQPQHF.